This is a list of T cell receptor beta chains from one sample in a study of T cells in Graves' hyperthyroidism and ophthalmopathy. TCRdb fed the multiplex PCR reads into MiXCR, producing one record per CDR3 protein. The profile shows approximately 600,000 distinct CDR3 sequences, less than 25% of them singletons. The sample comprised blood. Receptors were obtained from a man aged 25-40 years with Graves' ophthalmopathy. CDR3s include the opening cysteine and the closing phenylalanine or tryptophan. The D gene is left open where the match is weak. Rows may omit the clone size; those that give it use once, few, many or a size class.

d_call: -; clone_size: -; v_call: TRBV7-3; j_call: TRBJ2-5; cdr3_aa: CASSGQGGQETQYF; cdr3_nt: TGTGCCAGCAGCGGCCAGGGTGGGCAAGAGACCCAGTACTTC
d_call: -; clone_size: few; v_call: TRBV28; j_call: TRBJ2-1; cdr3_aa: CASSPRDSEADINRVSYNEQFF; cdr3_nt: TGTGCCAGCAGCCCCCGGGACTCAGAGGCAGACATAAATCGGGTATCCTACAATGAGCAGTTCTTC
d_call: TRBD1; clone_size: few; v_call: TRBV6-5; j_call: TRBJ1-1; cdr3_aa: CASSYSKGQGATEAFF; cdr3_nt: TGTGCCAGCAGTTACTCGAAGGGGCAGGGGGCCACTGAAGCTTTCTTT
d_call: -; clone_size: -; v_call: TRBV20-1; j_call: TRBJ2-6; cdr3_aa: CSAPDRRSSGANVLTF; cdr3_nt: TGCAGTGCTCCCGACAGGAGGAGCTCTGGGGCCAACGTCCTGACTTTC
d_call: TRBD2; clone_size: few; v_call: TRBV20-1; j_call: TRBJ2-3; cdr3_aa: CSASVRDYGPTPTTQYF; cdr3_nt: TGCAGTGCCAGTGTACGGGACTACGGTCCGACTCCCACTACGCAGTATTTT
d_call: TRBD2; clone_size: -; v_call: TRBV4-2; j_call: TRBJ2-3; cdr3_aa: CASSQVFAGGSDTQYF; cdr3_nt: TGTGCCAGCAGCCAGGTGTTTGCGGGAGGATCAGATACGCAGTATTTT
d_call: -; clone_size: -; v_call: TRBV5-6; j_call: TRBJ1-5; cdr3_aa: CASSLGQVEQPQHF; cdr3_nt: TGTGCCAGCAGCTTGGGACAGGTAGAGCAGCCCCAGCATTTT
d_call: TRBD2; clone_size: few; v_call: TRBV4-1; j_call: TRBJ2-1; cdr3_aa: CASSQDPRAGAYNEQFF; cdr3_nt: TGCGCCAGCAGCCAAGATCCACGAGCGGGAGCTTACAATGAGCAGTTCTTC
d_call: -; clone_size: -; v_call: TRBV5-1; j_call: TRBJ2-1; cdr3_aa: CASSFGLDLGDEQFF; cdr3_nt: TGCGCCAGCAGCTTTGGGCTGGACTTGGGGGATGAGCAGTTCTTC
d_call: -; clone_size: many; v_call: TRBV7-9; j_call: TRBJ2-7; cdr3_aa: CASSPRTALEYEQYF; cdr3_nt: TGTGCCAGCAGCCCCCGCACAGCTTTAGAGTACGAGCAGTACTTC
d_call: -; clone_size: many; v_call: TRBV14; j_call: TRBJ1-1; cdr3_aa: CASSQEGRGAEAFF; cdr3_nt: TGTGCCAGCAGCCAAGAAGGGAGAGGCGCTGAAGCTTTCTTT
d_call: -; clone_size: few; v_call: TRBV14; j_call: TRBJ2-7; cdr3_aa: CASSQRLPGPYEQYF; cdr3_nt: TGTGCCAGCAGCCAACGACTACCGGGACCCTACGAGCAGTACTTC
d_call: TRBD2; clone_size: many; v_call: TRBV10-1; j_call: TRBJ2-7; cdr3_aa: CASSELAGAAEQYF; cdr3_nt: TGCGCCAGCAGTGAGCTAGCGGGAGCCGCCGAGCAGTACTTC
d_call: -; clone_size: -; v_call: TRBV5-5; j_call: TRBJ2-1; cdr3_aa: CASSREGCSYNEQFF; cdr3_nt: TGTGCCAGCAGCCGAGAGGGGTGCTCCTACAATGAGCAGTTCTTC
d_call: -; clone_size: -; v_call: TRBV12-3/TRBV12-4; j_call: TRBJ1-6; cdr3_aa: CASSASGHNSPLHF; cdr3_nt: TGTGCCAGCAGTGCCTCGGGACACAATTCACCCCTCCACTTT
d_call: -; clone_size: few; v_call: TRBV20-1; j_call: TRBJ2-1; cdr3_aa: CSATGLTTYNEQFF; cdr3_nt: TGCAGTGCTACTGGACTTACAACCTACAATGAGCAGTTCTTC
d_call: -; clone_size: many; v_call: TRBV27; j_call: TRBJ2-1; cdr3_aa: CASRLSGTEEQFF; cdr3_nt: TGTGCCAGCAGACTTAGCGGGACAGAAGAGCAGTTCTTC
d_call: -; clone_size: many; v_call: TRBV20-1; j_call: TRBJ2-2; cdr3_aa: CSARDRETGELFF; cdr3_nt: TGCAGTGCTAGAGACAGGGAAACCGGGGAGCTGTTTTTT
d_call: TRBD1; clone_size: -; v_call: TRBV15; j_call: TRBJ2-2; cdr3_aa: CATSRDRNTGELFF; cdr3_nt: TGTGCCACCAGCCGGGACAGGAACACCGGGGAGCTGTTTTTT
d_call: -; clone_size: many; v_call: TRBV30; j_call: TRBJ1-1; cdr3_aa: CAWSVLPGRNTEAFF; cdr3_nt: TGTGCCTGGAGTGTACTGCCAGGGAGGAACACTGAAGCTTTCTTT
d_call: -; clone_size: -; v_call: TRBV5-1; j_call: TRBJ2-5; cdr3_aa: CASSLATVQETQYF; cdr3_nt: TGCGCCAGCAGCTTGGCGACTGTGCAAGAGACCCAGTACTTC
d_call: -; clone_size: -; v_call: TRBV19; j_call: TRBJ2-2; cdr3_aa: CASSIMDTAGELFF; cdr3_nt: TGTGCCAGTAGTATAATGGATACGGCCGGGGAGCTGTTTTTT
d_call: TRBD2; clone_size: -; v_call: TRBV6-2/TRBV6-3; j_call: TRBJ2-3; cdr3_aa: CASTKRDADTQYF; cdr3_nt: TGTGCCAGCACCAAGCGGGACGCAGATACGCAGTATTTT
d_call: -; clone_size: -; v_call: TRBV20-1; j_call: TRBJ2-7; cdr3_aa: CSARAVRHLTYEQYF; cdr3_nt: TGCAGTGCTAGAGCGGTTCGGCACCTTACCTACGAGCAGTACTTC
d_call: -; clone_size: -; v_call: TRBV5-1; j_call: TRBJ2-1; cdr3_aa: CASSLGRGGPNEQFF; cdr3_nt: TGCGCCAGCAGCTTGGGGCGAGGGGGTCCAAATGAGCAGTTCTTC
d_call: TRBD1; clone_size: few; v_call: TRBV29-1; j_call: TRBJ1-2; cdr3_aa: CSVEDRGQGIEQNYGYTF; cdr3_nt: TGCAGCGTTGAAGACCGGGGACAGGGGATCGAACAGAACTATGGCTACACCTTC
d_call: -; clone_size: once; v_call: TRBV11-2; j_call: TRBJ1-3; cdr3_aa: CASNPHGGGNTIYF; cdr3_nt: TGTGCCAGCAACCCGCACGGCGGGGGGAACACCATATATTTT
d_call: TRBD1; clone_size: many; v_call: TRBV27; j_call: TRBJ1-2; cdr3_aa: CASSSGPSQGAQGGYTF; cdr3_nt: TGTGCCAGCAGTTCGGGCCCCTCACAGGGGGCGCAGGGTGGCTACACCTTC
d_call: -; clone_size: many; v_call: TRBV11-2; j_call: TRBJ2-3; cdr3_aa: CASSLEGDLLDTQYF; cdr3_nt: TGTGCCAGCAGCTTAGAAGGGGATCTCCTCGATACGCAGTATTTT
d_call: -; clone_size: -; v_call: TRBV7-6; j_call: TRBJ2-7; cdr3_aa: CASSKLYSSYEQYF; cdr3_nt: TGTGCCAGCAGCAAACTATATAGCTCCTACGAGCAGTACTTC
d_call: TRBD2; clone_size: many; v_call: TRBV28; j_call: TRBJ2-1; cdr3_aa: CASSTQREGRNEQFF; cdr3_nt: TGTGCCAGCAGTACCCAGCGGGAGGGCCGCAATGAGCAGTTCTTC
d_call: -; clone_size: many; v_call: TRBV6-1; j_call: TRBJ2-2; cdr3_aa: CASSFQPTENTGELFF; cdr3_nt: TGTGCCAGCAGTTTCCAGCCGACAGAGAACACCGGGGAGCTGTTTTTT
d_call: TRBD1; clone_size: -; v_call: TRBV27; j_call: TRBJ1-4; cdr3_aa: CASSLYPPGQGFEKLFF; cdr3_nt: TGTGCCAGCAGTTTATACCCCCCGGGACAGGGGTTTGAAAAACTGTTTTTT
d_call: -; clone_size: few; v_call: TRBV29-1; j_call: TRBJ1-2; cdr3_aa: CSVVAGDVGYTF; cdr3_nt: TGCAGCGTTGTCGCCGGGGACGTCGGCTACACCTTC
d_call: -; clone_size: many; v_call: TRBV28; j_call: TRBJ2-2; cdr3_aa: CASRLADTGELFF; cdr3_nt: TGTGCCAGCAGACTAGCAGACACCGGGGAGCTGTTTTTT
d_call: -; clone_size: few; v_call: TRBV6-1; j_call: TRBJ1-3; cdr3_aa: CASSEAHPSSGNTIYF; cdr3_nt: TGTGCCAGCAGTGAAGCGCATCCGAGCTCTGGAAACACCATATATTTT
d_call: TRBD1; clone_size: -; v_call: TRBV5-1; j_call: TRBJ2-2; cdr3_aa: CASSLEDRAGTGELFF; cdr3_nt: TGCGCCAGCAGCTTGGAGGACAGGGCGGGCACCGGGGAGCTGTTTTTT
d_call: TRBD1; clone_size: -; v_call: TRBV29-1; j_call: TRBJ1-3; cdr3_aa: CSVRDRLSSGNTIYF; cdr3_nt: TGCAGCGTCAGGGACAGATTAAGCTCTGGAAACACCATATATTTT
d_call: -; clone_size: many; v_call: TRBV5-1; j_call: TRBJ1-1; cdr3_aa: CASSLGGQLTEAFF; cdr3_nt: TGCGCCAGCAGCTTGGGGGGACAACTTACTGAAGCTTTCTTT
d_call: -; clone_size: many; v_call: TRBV5-1; j_call: TRBJ2-2; cdr3_aa: CASSLVGRTGELFF; cdr3_nt: TGCGCCAGCAGCTTGGTGGGGCGCACCGGGGAGCTGTTTTTT
d_call: -; clone_size: -; v_call: TRBV29-1; j_call: TRBJ2-7; cdr3_aa: CSAGGGGSSYEQYF; cdr3_nt: TGCAGCGCCGGAGGGGGTGGGAGCTCCTACGAGCAGTACTTC
d_call: -; clone_size: few; v_call: TRBV30; j_call: TRBJ2-7; cdr3_aa: CAWTRVHEQYF; cdr3_nt: TGTGCCTGGACTAGGGTTCACGAGCAGTACTTC
d_call: TRBD1; clone_size: many; v_call: TRBV11-1; j_call: TRBJ1-5; cdr3_aa: CASIPGQTNQPQHF; cdr3_nt: TGTGCCAGCATCCCGGGACAGACCAATCAGCCCCAGCATTTT
d_call: TRBD2; clone_size: few; v_call: TRBV7-9; j_call: TRBJ2-7; cdr3_aa: CASTPSLAGDNEQYF; cdr3_nt: TGTGCCAGCACCCCCTCACTAGCGGGAGACAACGAGCAGTACTTC
d_call: TRBD1; clone_size: many; v_call: TRBV11-2; j_call: TRBJ2-7; cdr3_aa: CASSLDLGDRVNEQYF; cdr3_nt: TGTGCCAGCAGCTTAGATCTCGGGGACAGAGTCAACGAGCAGTACTTC
d_call: -; clone_size: few; v_call: TRBV10-3; j_call: TRBJ1-2; cdr3_aa: CAIRGNYGYTF; cdr3_nt: TGTGCCATCAGGGGTAACTATGGCTACACCTTC
d_call: -; clone_size: few; v_call: TRBV6-2/TRBV6-3; j_call: TRBJ1-2; cdr3_aa: CASRMGRGDPYGYTF; cdr3_nt: TGTGCCAGCAGGATGGGCAGGGGCGACCCCTATGGCTACACCTTC